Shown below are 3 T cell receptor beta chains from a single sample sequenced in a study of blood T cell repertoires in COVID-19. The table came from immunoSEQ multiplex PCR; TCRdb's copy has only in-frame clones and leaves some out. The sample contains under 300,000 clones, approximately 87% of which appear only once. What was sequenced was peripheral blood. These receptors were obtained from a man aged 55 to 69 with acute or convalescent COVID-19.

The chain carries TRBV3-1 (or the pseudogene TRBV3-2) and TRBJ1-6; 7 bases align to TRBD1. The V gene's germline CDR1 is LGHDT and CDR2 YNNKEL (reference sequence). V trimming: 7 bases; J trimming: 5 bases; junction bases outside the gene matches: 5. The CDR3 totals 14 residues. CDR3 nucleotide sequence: TGTGCCAGCATCCTGGGACAGAATAATTCACCCCTCCACTTT. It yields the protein CASILGQNNSPLHF.

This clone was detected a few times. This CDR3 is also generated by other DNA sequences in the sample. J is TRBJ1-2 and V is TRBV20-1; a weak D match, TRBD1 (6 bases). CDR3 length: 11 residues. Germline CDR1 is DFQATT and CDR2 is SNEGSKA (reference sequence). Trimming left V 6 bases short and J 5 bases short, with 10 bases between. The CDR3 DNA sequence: TGCAGTGCCCGGACAGATTATGGCTACACCTTC. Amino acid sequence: CSARTDYGYTF.

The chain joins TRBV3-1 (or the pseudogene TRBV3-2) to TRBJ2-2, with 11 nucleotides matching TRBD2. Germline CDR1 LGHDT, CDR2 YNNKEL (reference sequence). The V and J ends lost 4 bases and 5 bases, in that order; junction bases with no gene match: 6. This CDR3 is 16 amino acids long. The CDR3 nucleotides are TGTGCCAGCAGCCTCACTAGCGGGAGTGATACCGGGGAGCTGTTTTTT. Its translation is CASSLTSGSDTGELFF.